The sequence of this T cell receptor beta chain was determined in a study of cytomegalovirus exposure and HLA in healthy donors. This clone was seen more than once but under ten times. Its antigen is unidentified. This CDR3 spans 11 amino acids. V lost 4 bases and J lost 9, with 7 bases in between. The germline CDR1 and CDR2 sequences are MDHEN and SYDVKM. Findings of the study overall: The listing of some 170 TCR beta chains classed them as cytomegalovirus-associated. An Asian-associated ancestry cluster reportedly showed fewer N-insertions than the approximately 700-donor mean in a later analysis. In terms of immune exposure information, only CMV serostatus was available.

The PCR made use of 60 Vbeta and 13 Jbeta primers. TCRdb keeps only in-frame clones here, not all; method: immunoSEQ multiplex PCR. The sample contains 150,000 to 200,000 clones, under 85% of which appear only once. The genes are TRBV28 and TRBJ1-5; no clear D. The specimen was PBMCs. The receptor's source is a man aged 50 to 60 in good health and CMV-seropositive. In nucleotides, the CDR3 is TGTGCCAGCAGTTCCCTTGTGCCCCAGCATTTT. Amino acids: CASSSLVPQHF.